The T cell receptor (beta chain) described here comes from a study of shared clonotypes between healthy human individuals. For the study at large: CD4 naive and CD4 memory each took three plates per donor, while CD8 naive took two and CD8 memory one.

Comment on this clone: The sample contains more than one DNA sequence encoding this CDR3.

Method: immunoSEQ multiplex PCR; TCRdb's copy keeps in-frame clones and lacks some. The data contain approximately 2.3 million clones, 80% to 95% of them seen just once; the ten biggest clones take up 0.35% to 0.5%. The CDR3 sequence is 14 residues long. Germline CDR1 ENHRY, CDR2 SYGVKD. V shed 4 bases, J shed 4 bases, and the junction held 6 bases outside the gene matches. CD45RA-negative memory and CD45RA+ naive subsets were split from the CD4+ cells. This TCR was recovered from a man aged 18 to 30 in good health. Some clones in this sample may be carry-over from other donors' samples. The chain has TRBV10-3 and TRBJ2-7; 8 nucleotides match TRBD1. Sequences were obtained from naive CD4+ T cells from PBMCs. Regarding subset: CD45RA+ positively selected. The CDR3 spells CAISVADRAYEQYF. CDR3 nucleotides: TGTGCCATCAGTGTGGCGGACAGGGCTTACGAGCAGTACTTC.